The following is a T cell receptor (beta chain) sequence with its context. Its antigen is unknown. TCRdb's copy holds only in-frame clones and misses some; the assay was immunoSEQ multiplex PCR. This table holds 280,000 or so clones, around nine tenths found once. V dropped 6 bases and J dropped 3 bases, with 13 bases sitting between them. The germline V gene encodes CDR1 SGHAT and CDR2 FQNNGV. The CDR3 is made up of 14 amino acids. These data come from a study of cytomegalovirus exposure and HLA in healthy donors. Background on the study: The same platform as the roughly 630 first-cohort repertoires was used for the 100 to 150 validation repertoires, a later analysis reported. Study-level points and caveats: High specificity and sensitivity for cytomegalovirus status were reported for the classifier.

The V call is TRBV11-2, the J call TRBJ2-3, with D possibly TRBD2 on 6 matching bases. The receptor comes from a woman aged 18-29 years in good health and CMV-seronegative. The specimen was PBMCs. CDR3 loop: CASRKIADTDTQYF. The CDR3 DNA follows: TGTGCCAGCAGAAAAATAGCGGATACAGATACGCAGTATTTT.